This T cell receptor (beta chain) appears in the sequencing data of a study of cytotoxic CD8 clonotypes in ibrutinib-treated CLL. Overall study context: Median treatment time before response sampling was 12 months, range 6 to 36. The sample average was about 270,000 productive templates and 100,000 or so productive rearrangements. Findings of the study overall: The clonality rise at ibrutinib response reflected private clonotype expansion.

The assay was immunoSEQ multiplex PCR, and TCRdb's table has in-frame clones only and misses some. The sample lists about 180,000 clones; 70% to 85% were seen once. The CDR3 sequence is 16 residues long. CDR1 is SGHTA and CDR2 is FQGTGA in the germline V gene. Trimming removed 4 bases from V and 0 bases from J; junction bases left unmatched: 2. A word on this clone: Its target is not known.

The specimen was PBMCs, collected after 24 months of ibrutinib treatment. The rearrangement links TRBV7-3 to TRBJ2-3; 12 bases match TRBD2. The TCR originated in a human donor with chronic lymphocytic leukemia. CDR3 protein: CASSSGTSGSTDTQYF. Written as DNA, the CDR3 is TGTGCCAGCAGCTCCGGGACTAGCGGGAGCACAGATACGCAGTATTTT. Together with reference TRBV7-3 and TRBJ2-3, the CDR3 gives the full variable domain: GAGVSQTPSNKVTEKGKYVELRCDPISGHTALYWYRQSLGQGPEFLIYFQGTGAADDSGLPNDRFFAVRPEGSVSTLKIQRTERGDSAVYLCASSSGTSGSTDTQYFGPGTRLTVL.